Listed here are 32 T cell receptor beta chains from one sample, sequenced in a study of control samples from healthy donors and cancer patients. Using immunoSEQ multiplex PCR, the repertoire was profiled, and TCRdb retains in-frame clones only, with some absent. The sample has about 100,000 clones, 82% seen once. The sequenced sample was blood. The origin of the receptors is a man aged 18-30 years in good health.

This clone came up many times. V gene TRBV6-5 combines with J gene TRBJ1-1; D is perhaps TRBD1 (5 bases). Trimming stripped 7 bases from V and 1 base from J, with 10 bases between. Germline CDR1 and CDR2: MNHEY and SVGAGI. The CDR3 runs 13 residues. CDR3 sequence reads: CASKVQGNTEAFF. The DNA of the CDR3 is TGTGCCAGCAAAGTTCAGGGGAACACTGAAGCTTTCTTT.

This sequence joins TRBV9 and TRBJ1-1, with 9 nucleotides matching TRBD1. The trim removed 3 bases at V and 3 bases at J, leaving 9 bases unmatched. The CDR3 runs to 16 residues. Per germline, CDR1 SGDLS and CDR2 YYNGEE. The CDR3 sequence is CASSGPGQGVDTEAFF. As DNA, the CDR3 is TGTGCCAGCAGCGGACCGGGACAGGGAGTCGACACTGAAGCTTTCTTT.

V and J are TRBV10-1 and TRBJ2-1; TRBD2 might be the D (5 bases). The germline V gene has CDR1 WNHNN and CDR2 SYGVQD (reference sequence). Trimming stripped 6 bases from V and 4 bases from J, with 10 bases between. The CDR3 consists of 13 residues. CDR3 nucleotide sequence: TGCGCCAGCAGCCGGGATTTTTACAATGAGCAGTTCTTC. Protein product: CASSRDFYNEQFF.

The chain carries TRBV4-1 and TRBJ1-5, with D perhaps matching TRBD1 (5 bases). Germline CDR1 reads MGHRA; CDR2 reads YSYEKL. V was clipped by 3 bases and J by 5 bases, with 8 bases between them. CDR3 length: 13 amino acids. This CDR3 reads CASSQLQDQPQHF. For the CDR3, the DNA is TGCGCCAGCAGCCAGCTACAGGATCAGCCCCAGCATTTT.

This chain connects TRBV3-1 (or the pseudogene TRBV3-2) to TRBJ1-3; 7 bases match TRBD1. V dropped 1 base and J dropped 3; count of bases not matched to a gene: 3. CDR3 length: 15 amino acids. CDR1 is LGHDT, CDR2 YNNKEL, per germline (reference sequence). For the CDR3, the DNA is TGTGCCAGCAGCCAAGCGACAGGGCTTGGAAACACCATATATTTT. Encoded protein: CASSQATGLGNTIYF.

V usage is TRBV30 and J usage is TRBJ1-4; D is unclear. CDR3 length: 14 residues. The V gene lost 4 bases and the J gene lost 13 bases, with 22 bases spanning the gap. Germline CDR1 reads GTSNPN; CDR2 reads SVGIG (reference sequence). The CDR3 loop reads CAWNNGGVGPPLFF. CDR3 sequence (DNA): TGTGCCTGGAACAATGGTGGGGTAGGACCGCCACTGTTTTTT.

The chain uses TRBV15 and TRBJ1-1, with 7 positions matching TRBD1. Trimming removed 0 bases from V and 4 bases from J; junction bases left unmatched: 2. The CDR3 covers 14 residues. The germline V gene encodes CDR1 LNHNV and CDR2 YYDKDF (reference sequence). The CDR3 nucleotides are TGTGCCACCAGCAGAGAGGCAGGGGGCACTGAAGCTTTCTTT. It translates to CATSREAGGTEAFF.

J is TRBJ2-3 and V is TRBV27; D tentatively fits TRBD1 or TRBD2 (6 bases each). CDR3 length: 12 residues. Germline assignment: CDR1 MNHEY and CDR2 SMNVEV (reference sequence). Trimming stripped 9 bases from V and 7 bases from J, with 14 bases between. The chain's CDR3 is CASMTGANTQYF. The CDR3 region has the DNA TGTGCCAGTATGACGGGGGCCAATACGCAGTATTTT.

Concerning this clone: At one end, the junction sequence differs from germline, possibly due to a read error. The rearrangement uses TRBV7-7 and TRBJ1-1; no firm D call. CDR3 size: 13 residues. Germline lookup yields CDR1 SSHAT and CDR2 FNYEAQ (reference sequence). The CDR3 here is CASSRRLNTEAFF. CDR3 DNA sequence: TGTGCTAGCAGCCGACGGTTGAACACTGAAGCTTTCTTT.

This chain joins TRBV30 and TRBJ1-4; maybe TRBD1 (5 bases). Germline CDR1 and CDR2: GTSNPN and SVGIG (reference sequence). The V gene lost 4 bases and the J gene lost 0 bases, with 12 bases spanning the gap. This CDR3 comprises 15 residues. The CDR3 here is CAWTAGGATNEKLFF. In DNA form, the CDR3 reads TGTGCCTGGACCGCGGGGGGGGCAACTAATGAAAAACTGTTTTTT.

This clone was observed once. The chain uses TRBV20-1 and TRBJ2-2, with 9 positions matching TRBD1. This CDR3 is 17 amino acids long. The germline CDR1 and CDR2 sequences are DFQATT and SNEGSKA (reference sequence). Germline trimming cut 6 bases from V and 7 bases from J; bases unmatched to any gene: 18. The CDR3 sequence is CSASQIPGQGSLGELFF. In nucleotides, the CDR3 is TGCAGTGCGAGTCAAATCCCGGGACAGGGATCTCTCGGGGAGCTGTTTTTT.

The chain carries TRBV19 and TRBJ1-2; 10 bases line up with TRBD1. CDR3 length equals 15 residues. CDR1 and CDR2 (germline): LNHDA, SQIVND (reference sequence). The V segment lost 7 bases and the J segment 12 bases; nucleotides outside the gene matches: 17. DNA of the CDR3: TGTGCCAGTAATCCAACGGGACAGGGGCCAGGGAGGGACACCTTC. It encodes CASNPTGQGPGRDTF.

This clone has more than one count but fewer than ten. The rearrangement uses TRBV6-1 and TRBJ1-2, with no clear D. Germline lookup yields CDR1 MNHNS and CDR2 SASEGT. Between the trimmed V and J ends, which lost 1 base and 4 bases, there was a span of 10 bases. This CDR3 contains 14 residues. DNA for the CDR3: TGTGCCAGCAGTGAAGGGGTCGGATTCTATGGCTACACCTTC. This codes for CASSEGVGFYGYTF.

This chain links TRBV18 with TRBJ2-6; 8 nucleotides agree with TRBD1. Germline CDR1 and CDR2: KGHSH and LQKENI. V shed 3 bases, J shed 6 bases, and the junction held 1 base outside the gene matches. The CDR3 consists of 14 residues. CDR3 coding DNA: TGTGCCAGCTCACCGGACAGGGAGGCCAACGTCCTGACTTTC. Protein sequence: CASSPDREANVLTF.

The V gene is TRBV5-6, the J gene TRBJ1-2, with unresolved D. Trimming pared 0 bases from V and 4 bases from J, leaving 7 bases between. In germline, CDR1 is SGHDT, CDR2 YYEEEE. CDR3 length equals 13 residues. The CDR3 spells CASSLDVFYGYTF. Here the CDR3 DNA reads TGTGCCAGCAGCTTGGACGTCTTCTATGGCTACACCTTC.

The V call is TRBV28, the J call TRBJ2-5, with TRBD1 matching over 9 bases. V lost 3 bases and J lost 0; bases outside the gene matches: 2. This CDR3 region has 15 residues. Germline V lookup: CDR1 MDHEN, CDR2 SYDVKM. The CDR3 loop is CASSLDRGYQETQYF. The CDR3 DNA is TGTGCCAGCAGTTTGGACAGGGGCTACCAAGAGACCCAGTACTTC.

This rearrangement joins TRBV24-1 to TRBJ2-5; possibly TRBD2 for D (6 bases). The CDR3 covers 18 residues. Trimming pared 1 base from V and 9 bases from J, leaving 26 bases between. The germline CDR1 and CDR2 sequences are KGHDR and SFDVKD. CDR3 loop: CATSDFDSPTPSTGAQYF. The DNA of the CDR3 is TGTGCCACCAGTGATTTCGACAGCCCAACACCGAGTACGGGAGCCCAGTACTTC.

This chain uses TRBV14 with TRBJ2-4; 11 nucleotides align to TRBD2. The CDR3 has 16 residues. Germline assignment: CDR1 SGHDN and CDR2 FVKESK. Trimming at V came to 5 bases and at J to 9 bases, leaving 12 bases not matched to a gene. The DNA of the CDR3 is TGTGCCAGCAGCTCTAGCGGGGGGACGGAGGTGGGCATTCAGTACTTC. It encodes CASSSSGGTEVGIQYF.

Only one count was recorded for this clone. The chain links TRBV6-6 to TRBJ1-5; possible D gene TRBD1, 5 bases. Germline assignment: CDR1 MNHNY and CDR2 SVGAGI (reference sequence). Between the trimmed V and J ends, which lost 6 bases and 5 bases, there was a span of 11 bases. The CDR3 loop spans 13 amino acids. The CDR3 region has the DNA TGTGCCAGCAGGGTAGGGGTCGATCAGCCCCAGCATTTT. It codes for CASRVGVDQPQHF.

The chain carries TRBV6-2 or TRBV6-3 and TRBJ1-2, with D uncertain. V was shortened by 6 bases and J by 7 bases, with 15 bases between the two germline ends. The CDR3 is 13 residues long. CDR1 MNHEY and CDR2 SVGEGT come from the germline V gene. Here the CDR3 DNA reads TGTGCCAGCAGCCTAAATAGCAGAGGTGGCTACACCTTC. It codes for CASSLNSRGGYTF.

The chain carries TRBV5-1 and TRBJ1-2, with 10 bases aligning to TRBD1. In germline, CDR1 is SGHRS, CDR2 YFSETQ. V shed 4 bases and J 5 bases; nucleotides not matched to a gene: 5. The CDR3 sequence is 14 residues long. For the CDR3, the DNA is TGCGCCAGCAGCCGTGGACAGGGGGATTATGGCTACACCTTC. Encoded protein: CASSRGQGDYGYTF.

This rearrangement joins TRBV4-3 to TRBJ2-7; TRBD1 agrees at 11 bases. The germline gives CDR1 LGHNA, CDR2 YSLEER. The CDR3 extends over 16 amino acids. The J segment lost 3 bases and the V segment lost 0 bases, leaving 4 bases of the junction unmatched. CDR3 bases: TGCGCCAGCAGCCAAGATACCGGGACAGGGGGCTACGAGCAGTACTTC. Protein: CASSQDTGTGGYEQYF.

V and J are TRBV3-1 (or the pseudogene TRBV3-2) and TRBJ1-2; TRBD1 matches 7 bases. This CDR3 is built from 15 residues. V lost 0 bases, J lost 8 bases, and 9 bases stayed unmatched. Germline CDR1 reads LGHDT; CDR2 reads YNNKEL (reference sequence). Here the CDR3 DNA reads TGTGCCAGCAGCCAAGATCTGAGAGGGGGCACGGGCTACACCTTC. This encodes CASSQDLRGGTGYTF.

The chain has TRBV7-6 and TRBJ2-1, with no clear D. The V and J ends lost 5 bases and 8 bases respectively, with 19 bases between them. Germline V gives CDR1 SGHVS, CDR2 FNYEAQ. This CDR3 comprises 15 residues. The CDR3, as DNA: TGTGCCAGCAGCGATACCCCCATGAAGAGGTATGAGCAGTTCTTC. Translating gives CASSDTPMKRYEQFF.

V usage is TRBV6-2 or TRBV6-3 and J usage is TRBJ2-7, with 11 nucleotides matching TRBD1. The CDR3 has 14 amino acids. The germline CDR1 and CDR2 sequences are MNHEY and SVGEGT. V lost 5 bases to trimming and J lost 8 bases; unmatched junction nucleotides: 8. CDR3 DNA: TGTGCCAGCAGTCCGGGACAGGGGGACCGAAAGCAGTACTTC. It is translated as CASSPGQGDRKQYF.

The chain uses TRBV6-2 or TRBV6-3 and TRBJ1-1; D gene unclear. The CDR3 covers 17 residues. V was clipped by 4 bases and J by 1 base, with 19 bases between them. Germline CDR1 reads MNHEY; CDR2 reads SVGEGT. The CDR3 here is CASSFGRSSSRNTEAFF. The CDR3 nucleotides read TGTGCCAGCAGTTTCGGGCGATCGAGTTCGAGGAACACTGAAGCTTTCTTT.

J is TRBJ1-2 and V is TRBV28; 9 bases match TRBD1. Per germline, CDR1 MDHEN and CDR2 SYDVKM. The CDR3 loop spans 15 amino acids. V was clipped by 8 bases and J by 0 bases; unmatched bases: 7. CDR3: CASRPRTGANYGYTF. Written as DNA, the CDR3 is TGTGCCAGCCGTCCGAGGACAGGGGCTAACTATGGCTACACCTTC.

Here the CDR3 DNA reads TGTGCCAGCAGCCCGCCGAAAACCCCGAAACGCACAGATACGCAGTATTTT. Translation: CASSPPKTPKRTDTQYF. V and J are TRBV14 and TRBJ2-3; no reliable D call. Germline V gene sequence: CDR1 SGHDN, CDR2 FVKESK. CDR3 length equals 17 residues. V was cut by 4 bases and J by 1 base, with 18 bases left in between.

V and J are TRBV5-6 and TRBJ2-7; 9 positions match TRBD1. CDR1 and CDR2 from the germline V gene are SGHDT and YYEEEE. This CDR3 comprises 16 residues. V lost 4 bases to trimming and J lost 7 bases; unmatched junction nucleotides: 15. The CDR3 sequence is CASSSPSGQGMREQYV. The CDR3 DNA reads TGTGCCAGCAGCAGTCCCTCGGGACAGGGAATGCGGGAGCAGTACGTC.

This chain links TRBV21-1 with TRBJ1-6. TRBV21-1 counts as a pseudogene. CDR3 size: 17 residues. The CDR3 protein is CASVTPGRSSYNSPLHF. The CDR3 bases are TGTGCCAGCGTTACCCCCGGGCGGAGCTCCTATAATTCACCCCTCCACTTT.

Written as DNA, the CDR3 is TGTGCCAGTAGAAACGGGCGGGGATCATTTTTT. Translated, it gives CASRNGRGSFF. The genes are TRBV19 and TRBJ1-4; D is ambiguous. The CDR3 is made up of 11 amino acids. Germline assignment: CDR1 LNHDA and CDR2 SQIVND (reference sequence). Trimming removed 6 bases from V and 17 bases from J, with 16 bases in between. The entire variable domain, with the rest obtained from reference TRBV19 and TRBJ1-4, is as follows: DGGITQSPKYLFRKEGQNVTLSCEQNLNHDAMYWYRQDPGQGLRLIYYSQIVNDFQKGDIAEGYSVSREKKESFPLTVTSAQKNPTAFYLCASRNGRGSFFGSGTQLSVL.

This sequence joins TRBV6-6 and TRBJ1-5; 8 bases are shared with TRBD1. Trimming removed 5 bases from V and 0 bases from J; junction bases left unmatched: 6. Germline V gene data show CDR1 as MNHNY and CDR2 as SVGAGI (reference sequence). The CDR3 covers 16 residues. DNA of the CDR3: TGTGCCAGCAGTCTCGGGACAGGAAATAGCAATCAGCCCCAGCATTTT. This encodes CASSLGTGNSNQPQHF.